This T cell receptor (beta chain) was identified during a study of T-cell memory formation after mild COVID-19. Each CDR3 protein gets one entry after TCRdb re-called the 5' RACE reads with MiXCR. This sample has hundreds of thousands of distinct CDR3 sequences, with 18% found just once. This clonotype appeared a few times. The CDR3 runs to 16 residues. V shed 1 base and J 5 bases; nucleotides not matched to a gene: 6. Germline values: CDR1 LGHNA, CDR2 YNFKEQ. This clonotype was sampled from an adult woman who had mild COVID-19 (a few samples of this study predate the infection). Cell type and time point are not known. The V and J genes are TRBV4-2 and TRBJ2-5; TRBD1 matches at 11 bases. The sample consisted of PBMCs or a T cell subset sorted from them (not recorded which). The CDR3 is CASSQGGTGGIETQYF. CDR3 DNA sequence: TGTGCCAGCAGCCAAGGAGGGACAGGGGGAATCGAGACCCAGTACTTC.